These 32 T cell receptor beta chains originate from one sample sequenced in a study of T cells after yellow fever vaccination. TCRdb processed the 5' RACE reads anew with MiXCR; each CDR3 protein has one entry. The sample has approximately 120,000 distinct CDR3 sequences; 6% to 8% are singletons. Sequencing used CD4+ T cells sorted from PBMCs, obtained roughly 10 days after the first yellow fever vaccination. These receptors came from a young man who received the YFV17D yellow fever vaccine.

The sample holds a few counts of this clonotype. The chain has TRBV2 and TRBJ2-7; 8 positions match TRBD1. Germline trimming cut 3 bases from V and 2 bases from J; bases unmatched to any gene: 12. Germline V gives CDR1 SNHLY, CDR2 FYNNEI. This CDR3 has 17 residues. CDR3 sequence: CASSDEDRAGRPYEQYF. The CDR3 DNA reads TGTGCCAGCAGTGACGAGGACAGGGCTGGGAGGCCCTACGAGCAGTACTTC. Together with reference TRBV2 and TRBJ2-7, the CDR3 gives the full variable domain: EPEVTQTPSHQVTQMGQEVILRCVPISNHLYFYWYRQILGQKVEFLVSFYNNEISEKSEIFDDQFSVERPDGSNFTLKIRSTKLEDSAMYFCASSDEDRAGRPYEQYFGPGTRLTVT.

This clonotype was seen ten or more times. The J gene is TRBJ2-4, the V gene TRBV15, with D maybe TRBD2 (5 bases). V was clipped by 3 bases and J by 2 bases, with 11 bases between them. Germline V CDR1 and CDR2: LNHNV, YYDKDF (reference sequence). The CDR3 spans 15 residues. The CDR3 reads CATSRGEEPKNIQYF. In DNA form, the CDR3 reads TGTGCCACCAGCAGGGGAGAGGAGCCCAAAAACATTCAGTACTTC.

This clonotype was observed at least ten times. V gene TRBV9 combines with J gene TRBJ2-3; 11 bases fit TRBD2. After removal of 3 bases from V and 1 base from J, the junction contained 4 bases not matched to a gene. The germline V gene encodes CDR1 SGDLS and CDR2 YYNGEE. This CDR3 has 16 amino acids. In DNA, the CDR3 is TGTGCCAGCAGCGCGATGGGACTAGCGGGCACAGATACGCAGTATTTT. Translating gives CASSAMGLAGTDTQYF.

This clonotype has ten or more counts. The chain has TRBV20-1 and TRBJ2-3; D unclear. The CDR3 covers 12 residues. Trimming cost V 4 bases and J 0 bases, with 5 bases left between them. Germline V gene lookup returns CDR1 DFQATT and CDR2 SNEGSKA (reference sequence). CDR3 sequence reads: CSAIQSTDTQYF. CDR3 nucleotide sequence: TGCAGTGCTATTCAAAGCACAGATACGCAGTATTTT.

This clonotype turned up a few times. The CDR3 nucleotides are TGTGCCAGCAGCTTCGACTCCCTTTTGGAAGATACGCAGTATTTT. It codes for CASSFDSLLEDTQYF. The rearrangement links TRBV5-5 to TRBJ2-3; D ambiguous. V lost 2 bases, J lost 5 bases, and 15 bases lay in between. This CDR3 has 15 amino acids. The germline V gene encodes CDR1 SGHKS and CDR2 YYEKEE (reference sequence).

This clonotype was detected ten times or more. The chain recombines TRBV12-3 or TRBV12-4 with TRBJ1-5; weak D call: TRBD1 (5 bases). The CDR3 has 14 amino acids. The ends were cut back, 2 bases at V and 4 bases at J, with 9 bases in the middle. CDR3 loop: CASSLQGVNQPQHF. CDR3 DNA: TGTGCCAGCAGTTTACAGGGAGTGAATCAGCCCCAGCATTTT.

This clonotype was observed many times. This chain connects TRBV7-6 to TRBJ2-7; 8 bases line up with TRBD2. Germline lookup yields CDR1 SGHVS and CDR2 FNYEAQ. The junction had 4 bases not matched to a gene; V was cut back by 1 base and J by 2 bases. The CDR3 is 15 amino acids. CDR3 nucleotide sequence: TGTGCCAGCAGCTTAGGGCTAGCGGGCCCCTACGAGCAGTACTTC. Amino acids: CASSLGLAGPYEQYF.

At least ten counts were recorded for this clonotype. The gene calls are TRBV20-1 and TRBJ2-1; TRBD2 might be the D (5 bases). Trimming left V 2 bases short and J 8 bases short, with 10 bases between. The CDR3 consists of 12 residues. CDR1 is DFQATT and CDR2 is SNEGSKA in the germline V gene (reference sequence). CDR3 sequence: CSARLSGYEQFF. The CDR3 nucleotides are TGCAGTGCTAGATTGAGCGGCTATGAGCAGTTCTTC.

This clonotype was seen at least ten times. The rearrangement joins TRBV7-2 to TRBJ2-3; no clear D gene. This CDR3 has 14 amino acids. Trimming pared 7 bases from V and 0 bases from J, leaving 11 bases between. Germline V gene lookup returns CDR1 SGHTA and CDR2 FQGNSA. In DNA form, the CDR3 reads TGTGCCAGCAAGGCGGCCACTAGCACAGATACGCAGTATTTT. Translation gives CASKAATSTDTQYF.

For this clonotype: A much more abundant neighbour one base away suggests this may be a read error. CDR3 nucleotide sequence: TGTGCCACCAGTGATCCCGGTAGCGGGGGAGAGACCAAGTACTTC. Amino acids: CATSDPGSGGETKYF. V usage is TRBV24-1 and J usage is TRBJ2-5, with 9 bases matching TRBD2. This CDR3 comprises 15 residues. Germline values: CDR1 KGHDR, CDR2 SFDVKD.

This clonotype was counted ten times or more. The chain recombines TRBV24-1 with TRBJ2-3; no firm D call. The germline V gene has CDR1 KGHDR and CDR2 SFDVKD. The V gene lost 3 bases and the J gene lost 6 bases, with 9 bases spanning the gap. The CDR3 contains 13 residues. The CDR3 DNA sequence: TGTGCCACCAGTGATCCGCCGCGGGATACGCAGTATTTT. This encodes CATSDPPRDTQYF.

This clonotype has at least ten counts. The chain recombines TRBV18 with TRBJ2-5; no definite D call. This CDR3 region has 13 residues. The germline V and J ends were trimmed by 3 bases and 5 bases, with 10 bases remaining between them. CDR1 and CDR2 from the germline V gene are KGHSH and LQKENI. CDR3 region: CASSPQAEETQYF. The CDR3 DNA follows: TGTGCCAGCTCACCTCAGGCCGAGGAGACCCAGTACTTC.

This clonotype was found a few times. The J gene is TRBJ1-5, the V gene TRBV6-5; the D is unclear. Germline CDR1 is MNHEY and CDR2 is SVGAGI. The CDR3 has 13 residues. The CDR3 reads CAAGIGSGQPQHF. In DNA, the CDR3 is TGTGCAGCCGGGATCGGTTCGGGTCAGCCCCAGCATTTT.

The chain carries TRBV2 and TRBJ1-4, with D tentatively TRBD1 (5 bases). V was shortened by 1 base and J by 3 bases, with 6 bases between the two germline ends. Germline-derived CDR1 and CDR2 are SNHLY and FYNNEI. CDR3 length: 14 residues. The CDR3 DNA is TGTGCCAGCAGTGAAGGGGGCCCTAATGAAAAACTGTTTTTT. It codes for CASSEGGPNEKLFF.

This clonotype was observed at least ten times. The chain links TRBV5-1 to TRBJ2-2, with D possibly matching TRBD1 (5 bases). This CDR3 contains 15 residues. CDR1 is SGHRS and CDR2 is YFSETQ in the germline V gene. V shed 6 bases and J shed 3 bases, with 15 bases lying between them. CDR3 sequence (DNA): TGCGCCAGCATAGGCGACAGTTCCTACACCGGGGAGCTGTTTTTT. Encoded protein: CASIGDSSYTGELFF.

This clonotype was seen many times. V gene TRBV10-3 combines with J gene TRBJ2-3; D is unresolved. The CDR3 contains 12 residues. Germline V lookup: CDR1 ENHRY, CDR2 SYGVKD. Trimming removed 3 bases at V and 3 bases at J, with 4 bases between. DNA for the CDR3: TGTGCCATCAGTGAAGGGACAGATACGCAGTATTTT. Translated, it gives CAISEGTDTQYF.

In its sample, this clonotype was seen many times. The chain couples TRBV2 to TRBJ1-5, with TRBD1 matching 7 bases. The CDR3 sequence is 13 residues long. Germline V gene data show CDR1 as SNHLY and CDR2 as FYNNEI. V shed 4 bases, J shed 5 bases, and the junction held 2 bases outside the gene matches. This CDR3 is CASSAGQHQPQHF. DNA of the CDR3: TGTGCCAGCAGTGCGGGACAGCATCAGCCCCAGCATTTT.

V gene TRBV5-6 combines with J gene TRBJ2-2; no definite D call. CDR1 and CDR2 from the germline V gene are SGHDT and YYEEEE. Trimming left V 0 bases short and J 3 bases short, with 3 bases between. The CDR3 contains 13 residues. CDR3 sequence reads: CASSLGHTGELFF. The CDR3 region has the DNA TGTGCCAGCAGCTTGGGGCACACCGGGGAGCTGTTTTTT.

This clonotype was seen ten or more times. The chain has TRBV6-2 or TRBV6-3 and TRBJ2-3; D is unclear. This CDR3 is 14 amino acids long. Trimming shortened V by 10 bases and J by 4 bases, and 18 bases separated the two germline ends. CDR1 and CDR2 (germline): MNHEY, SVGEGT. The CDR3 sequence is CATDGSDRPDTQYF. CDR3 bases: TGTGCCACTGACGGTTCGGATCGACCAGATACGCAGTATTTT.

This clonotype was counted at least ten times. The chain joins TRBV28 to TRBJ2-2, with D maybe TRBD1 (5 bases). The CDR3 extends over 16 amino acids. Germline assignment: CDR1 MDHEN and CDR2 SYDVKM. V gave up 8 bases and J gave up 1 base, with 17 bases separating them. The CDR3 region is CASGSLTALNTGELFF. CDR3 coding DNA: TGTGCCAGCGGATCACTGACAGCGTTGAACACCGGGGAGCTGTTTTTT.

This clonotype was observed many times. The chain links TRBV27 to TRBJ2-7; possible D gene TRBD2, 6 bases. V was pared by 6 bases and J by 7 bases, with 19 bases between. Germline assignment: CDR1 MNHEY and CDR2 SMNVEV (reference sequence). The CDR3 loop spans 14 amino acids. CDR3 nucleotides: TGTGCCAGCAGACCCTTGGGGGGTTCTGGTGAGCAGTACGTC. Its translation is CASRPLGGSGEQYV.

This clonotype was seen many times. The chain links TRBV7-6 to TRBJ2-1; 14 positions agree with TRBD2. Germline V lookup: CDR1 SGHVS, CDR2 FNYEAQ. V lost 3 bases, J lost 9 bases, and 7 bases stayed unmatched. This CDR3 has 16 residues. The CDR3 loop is CASSFSTSGGAGEQFF. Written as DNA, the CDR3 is TGTGCCAGCAGCTTTTCGACTAGCGGGGGGGCCGGTGAGCAGTTCTTC.

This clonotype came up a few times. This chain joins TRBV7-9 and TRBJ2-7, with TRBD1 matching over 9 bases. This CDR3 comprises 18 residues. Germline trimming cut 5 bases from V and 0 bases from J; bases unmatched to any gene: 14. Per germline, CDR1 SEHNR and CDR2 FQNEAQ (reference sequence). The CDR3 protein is CASSEALGQGLSSYEQYF. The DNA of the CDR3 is TGTGCCAGCAGCGAGGCCCTCGGACAGGGGCTTAGCTCCTACGAGCAGTACTTC.

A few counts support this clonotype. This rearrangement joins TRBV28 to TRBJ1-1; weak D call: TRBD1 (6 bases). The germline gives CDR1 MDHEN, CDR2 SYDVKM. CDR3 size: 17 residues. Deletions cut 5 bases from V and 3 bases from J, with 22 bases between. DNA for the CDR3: TGTGCCAGCAGTCCTATGTTTAGGGGGACCTACGACACTGAAGCTTTCTTT. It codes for CASSPMFRGTYDTEAFF.

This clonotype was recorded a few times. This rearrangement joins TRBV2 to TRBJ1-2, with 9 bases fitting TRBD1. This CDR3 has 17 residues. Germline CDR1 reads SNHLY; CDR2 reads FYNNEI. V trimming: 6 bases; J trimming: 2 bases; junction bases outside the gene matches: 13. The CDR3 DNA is TGTGCCAGCAGACCGGGACAGGGAATCGCAAGGAACTATGGCTACACCTTC. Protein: CASRPGQGIARNYGYTF.

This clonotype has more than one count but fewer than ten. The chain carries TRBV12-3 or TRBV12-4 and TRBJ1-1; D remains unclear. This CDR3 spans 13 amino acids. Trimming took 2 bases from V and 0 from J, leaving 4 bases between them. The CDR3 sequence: CASSLKVNTEAFF. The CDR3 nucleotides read TGTGCCAGCAGTTTAAAAGTGAACACTGAAGCTTTCTTT.

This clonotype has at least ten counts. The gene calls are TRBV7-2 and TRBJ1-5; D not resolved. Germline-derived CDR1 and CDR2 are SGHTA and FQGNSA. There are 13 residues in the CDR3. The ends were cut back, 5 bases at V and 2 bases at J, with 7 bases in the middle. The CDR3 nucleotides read TGTGCCAGCAGCCAATCCCGCAATCAGCCCCAGCATTTT. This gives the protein CASSQSRNQPQHF.

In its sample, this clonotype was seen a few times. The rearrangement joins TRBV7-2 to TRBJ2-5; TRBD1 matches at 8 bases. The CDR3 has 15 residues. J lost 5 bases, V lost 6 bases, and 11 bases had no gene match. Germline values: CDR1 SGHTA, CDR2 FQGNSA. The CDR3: CASRPSGGRRETQYF. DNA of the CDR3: TGTGCCAGCAGACCGTCAGGGGGCAGGAGGGAGACCCAGTACTTC.

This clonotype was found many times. For the CDR3, the DNA is TGTGCCAGCAGCTTGGCCGGGACCTATGGCTACACCTTC. Amino acids: CASSLAGTYGYTF. V and J are TRBV7-2 and TRBJ1-2; D may be TRBD1 (5 bases). Trimming removed 3 bases at V and 4 bases at J, with 9 bases between. The CDR3 contains 13 residues. Per the germline V gene, CDR1 is SGHTA and CDR2 is FQGNSA. Full variable domain (outside the CDR3, taken from reference TRBV7-2 and TRBJ1-2): GAGVSQSPSNKVTEKGKDVELRCDPISGHTALYWYRQSLGQGLEFLIYFQGNSAPDKSGLPSDRFSAERTGGSVSTLTIQRTQQEDSAVYLCASSLAGTYGYTFGSGTRLTVV.

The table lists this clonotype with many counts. CDR3 nucleotide sequence: TGTGCCAGCAGCTTAGAACGTCTCACTGAAGCTTTCTTT. Translated: CASSLERLTEAFF. The rearrangement joins TRBV11-2 to TRBJ1-1; D gene ambiguous. Deletions cut 0 bases from V and 4 bases from J, with 6 bases between. This CDR3 has 13 amino acids. CDR1 and CDR2 from the germline V gene are SGHAT and FQNNGV.

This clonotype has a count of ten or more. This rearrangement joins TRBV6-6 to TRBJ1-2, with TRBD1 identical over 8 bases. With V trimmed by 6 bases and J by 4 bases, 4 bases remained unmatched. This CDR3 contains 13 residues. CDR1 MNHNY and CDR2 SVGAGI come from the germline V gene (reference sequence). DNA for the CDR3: TGTGCCAGCAGCCCGACAGGGGTCTATGGCTACACCTTC. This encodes CASSPTGVYGYTF.

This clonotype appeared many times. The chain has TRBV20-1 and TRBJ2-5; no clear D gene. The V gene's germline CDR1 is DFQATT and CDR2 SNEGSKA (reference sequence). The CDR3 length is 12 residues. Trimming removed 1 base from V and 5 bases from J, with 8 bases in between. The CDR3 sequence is CSARGLRETQYF. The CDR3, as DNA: TGCAGTGCTAGAGGTCTGAGGGAGACCCAGTACTTC.